This T cell receptor beta chain was recovered during a study of identical twins. Findings and limits, study-wide: The presence of invariant MAIT and iNKT cells could partly confound analyses of zero-insertion sequences.

Comments on this clonotype: Its antigen is not known.

Healthy Caucasian individuals made up all the donors. A universal primer site was created by template switching, with the cDNA bearing unique molecular identifiers. TCRdb redid the calling of the 5' RACE reads with MiXCR, one entry per CDR3 protein. The data show some 590,000 distinct CDR3 sequences, just under 10% seen once. Germline V CDR1 and CDR2: SQVTM, ANQGSEA. This CDR3 is built from 15 residues. The V gene end was trimmed by 0 bases and the J gene end by 7 bases; junction bases not matched to a gene: 9. The same sample was also used in a study of yellow fever vaccine responses in identical twins.

V and J are TRBV29-1 and TRBJ2-7; 10 positions agree with TRBD2. What was sequenced was PBMCs. The sequence was collected from a woman younger than 30 in good health. CDR3 region: CSVEELASGSYEQYF. The CDR3 DNA reads as TGCAGCGTTGAAGAGTTGGCTAGCGGGAGCTATGAGCAGTACTTC.